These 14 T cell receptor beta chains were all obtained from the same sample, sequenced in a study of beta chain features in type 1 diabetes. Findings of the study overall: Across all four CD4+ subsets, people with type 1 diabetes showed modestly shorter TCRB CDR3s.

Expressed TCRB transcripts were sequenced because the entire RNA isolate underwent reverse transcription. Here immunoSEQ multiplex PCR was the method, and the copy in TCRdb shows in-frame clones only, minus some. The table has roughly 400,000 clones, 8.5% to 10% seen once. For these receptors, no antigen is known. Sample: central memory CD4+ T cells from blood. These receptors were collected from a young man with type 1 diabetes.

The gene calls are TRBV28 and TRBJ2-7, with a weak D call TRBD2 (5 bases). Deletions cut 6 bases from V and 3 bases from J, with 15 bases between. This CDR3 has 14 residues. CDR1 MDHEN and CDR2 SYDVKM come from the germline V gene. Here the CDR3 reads CASRPIGLIYEQYF. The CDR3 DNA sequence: TGTGCCAGCAGGCCGATTGGACTGATCTACGAGCAGTACTTC.

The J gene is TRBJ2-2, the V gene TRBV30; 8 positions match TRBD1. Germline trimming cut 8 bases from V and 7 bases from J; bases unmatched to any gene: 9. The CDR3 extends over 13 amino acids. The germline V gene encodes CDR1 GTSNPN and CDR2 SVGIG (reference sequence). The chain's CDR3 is CAHGQGAGGELFF. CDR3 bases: TGTGCCCATGGACAGGGTGCCGGCGGGGAGCTGTTTTTT.

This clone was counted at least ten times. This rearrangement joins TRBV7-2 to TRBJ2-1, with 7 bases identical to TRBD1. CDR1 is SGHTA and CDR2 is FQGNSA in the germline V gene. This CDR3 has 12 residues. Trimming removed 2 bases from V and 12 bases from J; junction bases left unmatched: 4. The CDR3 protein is CASSLTRQGQFF. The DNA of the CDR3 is TGTGCCAGCAGCTTAACCCGACAGGGGCAGTTCTTC.

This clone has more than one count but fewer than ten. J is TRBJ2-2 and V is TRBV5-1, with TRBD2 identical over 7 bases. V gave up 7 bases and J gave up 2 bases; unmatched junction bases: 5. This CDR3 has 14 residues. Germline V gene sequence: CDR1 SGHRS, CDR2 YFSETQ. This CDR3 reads CASSTGGNTGELFF. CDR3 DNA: TGCGCCAGCTCTACGGGAGGTAACACCGGGGAGCTGTTTTTT.

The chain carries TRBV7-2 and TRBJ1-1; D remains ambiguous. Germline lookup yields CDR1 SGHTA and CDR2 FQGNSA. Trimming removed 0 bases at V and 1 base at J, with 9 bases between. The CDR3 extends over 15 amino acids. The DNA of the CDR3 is TGTGCCAGCAGCTTAGCCCCCGTACCGAACACTGAAGCTTTCTTT. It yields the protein CASSLAPVPNTEAFF.

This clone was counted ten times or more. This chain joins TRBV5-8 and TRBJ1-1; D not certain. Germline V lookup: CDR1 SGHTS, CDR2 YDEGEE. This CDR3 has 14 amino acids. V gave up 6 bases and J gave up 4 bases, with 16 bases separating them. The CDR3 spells CASTTGIRGTEAFF. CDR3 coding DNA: TGTGCCAGCACCACCGGGATCCGCGGCACTGAAGCTTTCTTT.

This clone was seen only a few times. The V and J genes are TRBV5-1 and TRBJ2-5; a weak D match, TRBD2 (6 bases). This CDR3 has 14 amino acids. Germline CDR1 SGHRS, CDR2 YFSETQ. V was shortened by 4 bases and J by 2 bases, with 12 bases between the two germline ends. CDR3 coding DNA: TGCGCCAGCAGCCTATTGACTAGTCAAGAGACCCAGTACTTC. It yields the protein CASSLLTSQETQYF. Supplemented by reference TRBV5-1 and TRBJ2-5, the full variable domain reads KAGVTQTPRYLIKTRGQQVTLSCSPISGHRSVSWYQQTPGQGLQFLFEYFSETQRNKGNFPGRFSGRQFSNSRSEMNVSTLELGDSALYLCASSLLTSQETQYFGPGTRLLVL.

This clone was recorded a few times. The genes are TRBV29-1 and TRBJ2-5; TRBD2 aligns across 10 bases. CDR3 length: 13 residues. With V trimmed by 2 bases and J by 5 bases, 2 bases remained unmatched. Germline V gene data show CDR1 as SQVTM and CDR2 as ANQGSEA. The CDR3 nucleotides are TGCAGCGTTGAAACTAGCGGGACCGAGACCCAGTACTTC. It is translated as CSVETSGTETQYF.

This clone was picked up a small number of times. Here the CDR3 reads CASSYSWRENSYEQYF. DNA for the CDR3: TGTGCCAGCAGTTACTCGTGGAGGGAGAACTCCTACGAGCAGTACTTC. The chain employs TRBV6-5 and TRBJ2-7; D is perhaps TRBD2 (6 bases). The ends were cut back, 0 bases at V and 0 bases at J, with 12 bases in the middle. This CDR3 is built from 16 residues. Germline lookup yields CDR1 MNHEY and CDR2 SVGAGI.

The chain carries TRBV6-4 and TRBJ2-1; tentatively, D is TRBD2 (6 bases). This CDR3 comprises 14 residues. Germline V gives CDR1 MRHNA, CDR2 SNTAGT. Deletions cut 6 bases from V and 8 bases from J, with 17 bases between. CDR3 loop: CASRSGAVSYEQFF. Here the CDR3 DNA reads TGTGCCAGCAGATCGGGAGCGGTGAGCTATGAGCAGTTCTTC.

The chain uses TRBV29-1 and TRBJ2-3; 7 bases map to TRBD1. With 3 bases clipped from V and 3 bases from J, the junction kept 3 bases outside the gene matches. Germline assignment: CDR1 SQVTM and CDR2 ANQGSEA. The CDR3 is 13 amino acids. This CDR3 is CSVDGRGTDTQYF. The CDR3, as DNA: TGCAGCGTTGATGGCAGGGGGACAGATACGCAGTATTTT.

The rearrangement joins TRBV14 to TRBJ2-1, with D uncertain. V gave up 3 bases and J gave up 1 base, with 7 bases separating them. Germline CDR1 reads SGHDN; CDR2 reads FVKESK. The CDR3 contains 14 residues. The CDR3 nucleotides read TGTGCCAGCAGCCACCTAAATTCCTACAATGAGCAGTTCTTC. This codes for CASSHLNSYNEQFF.

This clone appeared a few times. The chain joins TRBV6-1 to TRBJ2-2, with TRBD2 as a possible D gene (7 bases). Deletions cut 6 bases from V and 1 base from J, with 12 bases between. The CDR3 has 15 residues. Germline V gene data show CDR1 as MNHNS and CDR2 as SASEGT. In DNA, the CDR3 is TGTGCCAGCAGGGGGGCGGGAGTGAACACCGGGGAGCTGTTTTTT. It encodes CASRGAGVNTGELFF.

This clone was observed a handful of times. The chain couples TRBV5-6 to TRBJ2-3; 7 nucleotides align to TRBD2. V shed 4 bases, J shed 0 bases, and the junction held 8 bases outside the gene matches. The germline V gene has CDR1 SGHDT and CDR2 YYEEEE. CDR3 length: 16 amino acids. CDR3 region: CASSLRRAGSTDTQYF. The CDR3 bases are TGTGCCAGCAGCCTCCGGCGAGCGGGAAGCACAGATACGCAGTATTTT.